This TCR beta chain was found in a study of human T cells and chemical hapten exposure. Germline V gives CDR1 ENHRY, CDR2 SYGVKD. The CDR3 length is 14 residues. Individual cDNA molecules (in the library) carried attached unique molecular identifiers. Source study methods: Sample TCR counts, which ranged from about 23,224 to 750,000, had a median of roughly 99,000. MiXCR, applied by TCRdb to the reads, yields one record per CDR3 protein. Here the V and J calls rest on TCRdb's processing, not on the authors' analysis. The table shows about 120,000 distinct CDR3 sequences, with 8.5% occurring only once. About this clonotype itself: Since a much larger clone is just one base distant, this may be a read error.

The authors extracted total RNA from unfractionated whole blood. This chain links TRBV10-3 with TRBJ1-1; D unclear. The sequence came from a human donor in good health. Some clones in this sample may be carry-over from other donors' samples. Sequencing was done on a sample of whole blood. CDR3 in amino acids: CAIGESTENTEAFF. The CDR3, as DNA: TGTGCCATCGGTGAGTCGACGGAGAACACTGAAGCTTTCTTT.